The next 32 T cell receptor beta chains were all read from a single sample in a study of monozygotic twins with inflammatory bowel disease. After re-calling the 5' RACE reads, TCRdb lists one entry per CDR3 protein, DNA absent. The sample features some 200,000 distinct CDR3 sequences, with under 8.5% in its top ten. Sequencing was carried out using blood. The receptors were gathered from a human donor with ulcerative colitis or Crohn's disease, or a healthy co-twin of an affected twin (not recorded which).

This chain links TRBV7-2 with TRBJ1-2. The CDR3 runs 13 residues. Looked up from germline, CDR1 is SGHTA and CDR2 is FQGNSA. CDR3 amino acids: CASSLRTPQGYTF.

This rearrangement joins TRBV5-1 to TRBJ2-2; lacking DNA, the TRBD1 call made by TCRdb goes unchecked. Germline V gene data show CDR1 as SGHRS and CDR2 as YFSETQ. The length of the CDR3 is 15 residues. This CDR3 is CASSWRDTNTGELFF.

This chain connects TRBV13 to TRBJ2-5; absent DNA, TCRdb's TRBD2 call cannot be checked. Germline CDR1 reads PRHDT; CDR2 reads FYEKMQ (reference sequence). The CDR3 has 13 amino acids. The CDR3 sequence is CASSFLAEETQYF.

The rearrangement links TRBV6-1 to TRBJ2-3; there is no DNA to check the TCRdb D call of TRBD1. Germline CDR1 and CDR2: MNHNS and SASEGT. The CDR3 has 16 residues. The CDR3 sequence: CASSVWTGEIADTQYF.

This rearrangement joins TRBV7-9 to TRBJ1-6; the D call from TCRdb, TRBD1, cannot be confirmed without DNA. The CDR3 contains 17 residues. CDR1 SEHNR and CDR2 FQNEAQ come from the germline V gene (reference sequence). Here the CDR3 reads CASSASPVTGKNSPLHF.

V and J are TRBV10-3 and TRBJ1-3; TCRdb outputs TRBD1, but without DNA this stays unchecked. CDR1 is ENHRY, CDR2 SYGVKD, per germline. CDR3 length equals 16 residues. CDR3 loop: CAISITQGAGLDTIYF.

The chain combines TRBV6-5 with TRBJ2-5. Per the germline V gene, CDR1 is MNHEY and CDR2 is SVGAGI. The CDR3 is 11 amino acids. The CDR3: CASSYSETQYF.

V is TRBV5-6 and J is TRBJ2-2; with no DNA, the TCRdb D assignment of TRBD2 cannot be verified. CDR3 size: 15 residues. In germline, CDR1 is SGHDT, CDR2 YYEEEE. CDR3 region: CASSGQGRATGELFF.

The chain uses TRBV6-1 and TRBJ2-2; TCRdb calls TRBD2, which cannot be checked without DNA. This CDR3 region has 15 residues. The germline V gene encodes CDR1 MNHNS and CDR2 SASEGT. CDR3 sequence: CASREGGGAPGELFF.

Its frequency marks this clonotype as medium-sized. The chain combines TRBV7-9 with TRBJ2-7; TCRdb's D call of TRBD1 is untestable without DNA. Germline loops: CDR1 SEHNR, CDR2 FQNEAQ (reference sequence). CDR3 length: 13 amino acids. CDR3 sequence reads: CASSLTGNYEQYF.

The rearrangement uses TRBV20-1 and TRBJ1-2; the TRBD1 assignment by TCRdb is unverifiable without DNA. The CDR3 covers 12 residues. Germline V gene lookup returns CDR1 DFQATT and CDR2 SNEGSKA (reference sequence). CDR3 sequence: CSASHPQGGYTF.

The CDR3 is CASSPDRVITYEQYF. The rearrangement links TRBV9 to TRBJ2-7; TCRdb proposes TRBD1, but this gene call is untestable without DNA. The germline CDR1 and CDR2 sequences are SGDLS and YYNGEE. The CDR3 extends over 15 amino acids.

The chain has TRBV2 and TRBJ1-6. This CDR3 spans 13 amino acids. Germline V gene lookup returns CDR1 SNHLY and CDR2 FYNNEI. The CDR3 spells CASGQFYNSPLHF.

The chain uses TRBV6-2 or TRBV6-3 and TRBJ2-1; the TCRdb D gene call, TRBD1, has no DNA to confirm it. Per the germline V gene, CDR1 is MNHEY and CDR2 is SVGEGT. The CDR3 is 12 residues long. The CDR3 here is CASSAGGSDKFF.

The chain carries TRBV29-1 and TRBJ1-1. Germline V gene lookup returns CDR1 SQVTM and CDR2 ANQGSEA. CDR3 length: 15 residues. The CDR3 reads CSVEGQRGRDTEAFF.

V is TRBV12-3 or TRBV12-4 and J is TRBJ1-2; TCRdb names TRBD1, which stays unverified in the absence of DNA. This CDR3 is built from 14 residues. The CDR3 here is CASSLVGPQNGYTF.

V usage is TRBV20-1 and J usage is TRBJ2-7. Germline V CDR1 and CDR2: DFQATT, SNEGSKA (reference sequence). The CDR3 loop spans 12 amino acids. CDR3 region: CSVPGDSNEQYF.

V and J are TRBV6-1 and TRBJ2-7; TCRdb picks TRBD1, but there is no DNA to check that call. This CDR3 contains 14 residues. Germline assignment: CDR1 MNHNS and CDR2 SASEGT. The CDR3 reads CASTPRVGSYEQYF.

The chain has TRBV6-1 and TRBJ2-3; the D gene TCRdb calls, TRBD1, cannot be checked with no DNA. The CDR3 sequence is 16 residues long. The germline CDR1 and CDR2 sequences are MNHNS and SASEGT. The CDR3 sequence: CASSPDRGRNTDTQYF.

V and J are TRBV5-4 and TRBJ2-5; TCRdb returns TRBD2, unconfirmable since there is no DNA. Germline V gene sequence: CDR1 SGHNT, CDR2 YYREEE (reference sequence). The CDR3 totals 16 residues. The CDR3 reads CASSLVVAGEGETQYF.

The chain has TRBV2 and TRBJ2-3. The CDR3 extends over 15 amino acids. The germline CDR1 and CDR2 sequences are SNHLY and FYNNEI. CDR3 amino acids: CASSETESSTDTQYF.

This chain connects TRBV30 to TRBJ1-3. The CDR3 has 15 residues. In germline, CDR1 is GTSNPN, CDR2 SVGIG (reference sequence). CDR3 loop: CAWEEGLGTGNTIYF.

The chain uses TRBV5-6 and TRBJ1-5; TCRdb lists TRBD1, though no DNA is available to test this call. Germline assignment: CDR1 SGHDT and CDR2 YYEEEE. There are 16 residues in the CDR3. This CDR3 is CASSLGPQGAVQPQHF. Supplemented by reference TRBV5-6 and TRBJ1-5, the full variable domain reads DAGVTQSPTHLIKTRGQQVTLRCSPKSGHDTVSWYQQALGQGPQFIFQYYEEEERQRGNFPDRFSGHQFPNYSSELNVNALLLGDSALYLCASSLGPQGAVQPQHFGDGTRLSIL.

The chain recombines TRBV11-3 with TRBJ2-3; TCRdb calls TRBD1, which cannot be checked without DNA. The CDR3 totals 16 residues. The germline V gene encodes CDR1 SGHNT and CDR2 YENEEA. This CDR3 is CASSLRRPGGTDTQYF.

The gene calls are TRBV7-9 and TRBJ1-6; TCRdb's assignment of TRBD1 cannot be checked, as there is no DNA. The CDR3 has 15 residues. Germline V gives CDR1 SEHNR, CDR2 FQNEAQ (reference sequence). CDR3 region: CASSPLGRPNSPLHF.

This rearrangement joins TRBV2 to TRBJ2-7; lacking DNA, the TRBD2 call made by TCRdb goes unchecked. Germline V gives CDR1 SNHLY, CDR2 FYNNEI. The CDR3 runs to 13 residues. This chain's CDR3 is CASSGDGSGEQYF. Full variable domain (rest looked up from reference TRBV2 and TRBJ2-7): EPEVTQTPSHQVTQMGQEVILRCVPISNHLYFYWYRQILGQKVEFLVSFYNNEISEKSEIFDDQFSVERPDGSNFTLKIRSTKLEDSAMYFCASSGDGSGEQYFGPGTRLTVT.

The rearrangement joins TRBV5-1 to TRBJ2-2; the D call of TRBD1 rests on TCRdb alone, since no DNA is present to check it. From germline, CDR1 is SGHRS and CDR2 YFSETQ. This CDR3 spans 13 amino acids. The CDR3 reads CASTVDGPGELFF.

The V call is TRBV24-1, the J call TRBJ1-5; without DNA, the TCRdb call of TRBD1 cannot be checked. In germline, CDR1 is KGHDR, CDR2 SFDVKD. The CDR3 runs 15 residues. CDR3 sequence reads: CATSETGDLDQPQHF.

J is TRBJ2-5 and V is TRBV18. Germline V gene data show CDR1 as KGHSH and CDR2 as LQKENI. The CDR3 runs to 14 residues. The CDR3 loop is CASSPLRSQETQYF.

V is TRBV6-5 and J is TRBJ1-1; TCRdb lists TRBD1, though no DNA is available to test this call. The CDR3 sequence is 18 residues long. The V gene's germline CDR1 is MNHEY and CDR2 SVGAGI. This CDR3 is CASSYTWSGTGKDTEAFF.

V is TRBV5-1 and J is TRBJ1-5. Germline V gene sequence: CDR1 SGHRS, CDR2 YFSETQ. This CDR3 has 15 residues. CDR3 amino acids: CASSLDAGPNQPQHF.

This chain joins TRBV29-1 and TRBJ1-1. CDR1 SQVTM and CDR2 ANQGSEA come from the germline V gene. The CDR3 spans 11 residues. The CDR3 loop is CSVEDFCKAFF. Drawing the rest from reference TRBV29-1 and TRBJ1-1, the complete variable domain is SAVISQKPSRDICQRGTSLTIQCQVDSQVTMMFWYRQQPGQSLTLIATANQGSEATYESGFVIDKFPISRPNLTFSTLTVSNMSPEDSSIYLCSVEDFCKAFFGQGTRLTVV.